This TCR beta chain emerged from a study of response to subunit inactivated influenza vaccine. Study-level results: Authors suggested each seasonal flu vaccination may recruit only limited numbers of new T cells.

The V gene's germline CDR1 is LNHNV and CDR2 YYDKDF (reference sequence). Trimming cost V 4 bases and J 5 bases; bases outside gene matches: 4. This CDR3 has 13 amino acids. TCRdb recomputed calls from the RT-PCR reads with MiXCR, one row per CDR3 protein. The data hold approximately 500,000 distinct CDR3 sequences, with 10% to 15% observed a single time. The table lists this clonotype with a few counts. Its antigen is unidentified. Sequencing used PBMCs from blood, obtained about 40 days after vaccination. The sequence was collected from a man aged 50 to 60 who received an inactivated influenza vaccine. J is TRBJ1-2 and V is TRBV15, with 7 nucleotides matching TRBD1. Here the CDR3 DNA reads TGTGCCACCAGCACGAGACAGGGTTATGGCTACACCTTC. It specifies CATSTRQGYGYTF.